What follows are 21 T cell receptor beta chains derived from one specimen sequenced in a study of blood T cells in healthy people across ages. Through a sample-barcoded 5' primer and a J-beta primer mix, a second PCR was run for roughly 6 to 11 cycles. TCRdb fed the 5' RACE reads into MiXCR, producing one record per CDR3 protein. The table lists 750,000 or so distinct CDR3 sequences, more than 20% of them singletons, with under 10% in the top ten. The data also belong to a second study, concerning T cells of mothers and their children.

The specimen sequenced was blood. These receptors came from a boy younger than 18 in good health.

This clonotype turned up a few times. V and J are TRBV7-2 and TRBJ2-7, with D possibly being TRBD1 or TRBD2 (5 bases each). V shed 5 bases and J shed 4 bases, with 18 bases lying between them. Germline V gene data show CDR1 as SGHTA and CDR2 as FQGNSA. This CDR3 has 15 residues. The CDR3 DNA reads as TGTGCCAGCAGCCGGGGCGGCAGGCAGAGGTACGAGCAGTACTTC. Encoded protein: CASSRGGRQRYEQYF.

The chain is built from TRBV24-1 and TRBJ2-1; 12 positions match TRBD2. The ends lost 4 bases at V and 2 bases at J; junction bases unmatched: 5. The V gene's germline CDR1 is KGHDR and CDR2 SFDVKD. This CDR3 region has 17 residues. CDR3 region: CATSERTSGETYNEQFF. Here the CDR3 DNA reads TGTGCCACCAGTGAACGGACTAGCGGGGAGACCTACAATGAGCAGTTCTTC.

This clonotype has a handful of counts. This chain links TRBV7-2 with TRBJ2-1; 10 bases map to TRBD1. The CDR3 runs 15 residues. Germline trimming cut 4 bases from V and 8 bases from J; bases unmatched to any gene: 8. Germline V gene data show CDR1 as SGHTA and CDR2 as FQGNSA. In DNA, the CDR3 is TGTGCCAGCAGCTCGGACAGGGGGATGATGGATGAGCAGTTCTTC. Residues: CASSSDRGMMDEQFF.

The J gene is TRBJ2-1, the V gene TRBV7-9; TRBD1 might be the D (5 bases). V was shortened by 6 bases and J by 5 bases, with 8 bases between the two germline ends. Germline CDR1 SEHNR, CDR2 FQNEAQ (reference sequence). CDR3 length: 12 residues. The DNA for the CDR3 is TGTGCCAGCAGATCAGGGCACAATGAGCAGTTCTTC. Its translation: CASRSGHNEQFF.

The chain links TRBV7-2 to TRBJ2-1, with 7 bases fitting TRBD2. The CDR3 loop spans 15 amino acids. The germline CDR1 and CDR2 sequences are SGHTA and FQGNSA. V shed 1 base, J shed 6 bases, and the junction held 6 bases outside the gene matches. In DNA form, the CDR3 reads TGTGCCAGCAGCTTAGTCCCGGCGGGAGCCAATGAGCAGTTCTTC. Encoded protein: CASSLVPAGANEQFF.

This clonotype has just a few counts. The chain employs TRBV6-5 and TRBJ2-7, with no clear D. Germline V gene lookup returns CDR1 MNHEY and CDR2 SVGAGI. The CDR3 length is 15 residues. The V end was cut by 6 bases, the J end by 3 bases, with 18 bases between. The CDR3 bases are TGTGCCAGCAGCGGTTCATCAGGCAAAGGCTACGAGCAGTACTTC. It specifies CASSGSSGKGYEQYF.

The rearrangement joins TRBV4-2 to TRBJ2-1; the D gene is possibly TRBD2 (6 bases). This CDR3 comprises 18 residues. The germline gives CDR1 LGHNA, CDR2 YNFKEQ. Trimming shortened V by 1 base and J by 2 bases, and 18 bases separated the two germline ends. CDR3 nucleotides: TGTGCCAGCAGCCAAGGCCCTCTCATAGCGGAAACCTACAATGAGCAGTTCTTC. Translation gives CASSQGPLIAETYNEQFF.

The chain employs TRBV5-1 and TRBJ1-4; no definite D call. The CDR3 contains 14 residues. From germline, CDR1 is SGHRS and CDR2 YFSETQ. V lost 4 bases, J lost 8 bases, and 15 bases lay in between. This chain's CDR3 is CASSLSPGEEKLFF. In DNA form, the CDR3 reads TGCGCCAGCAGCCTCAGCCCCGGGGAGGAAAAACTGTTTTTT.

The chain joins TRBV29-1 to TRBJ2-5; D may be TRBD1 or TRBD2 (5 bases each). Per the germline V gene, CDR1 is SQVTM and CDR2 is ANQGSEA. Trimming took 7 bases from V and 11 from J, leaving 14 bases between them. The CDR3 extends over 10 amino acids. In DNA form, the CDR3 reads TGCAGCGCCGAGGGGACGCCGCAGTACTTC. This sequence encodes CSAEGTPQYF.

This clonotype was counted a few times. The gene calls are TRBV4-3 and TRBJ2-3, with D possibly being TRBD2 (5 bases). CDR1 and CDR2 (germline): LGHNA, YSLEER. Trimming removed 5 bases from V and 0 bases from J, with 12 bases in between. This CDR3 has 15 residues. The CDR3 DNA reads TGCGCCAGCAGCGCTTGGACGGGGAGCACAGATACGCAGTATTTT. Its translation: CASSAWTGSTDTQYF.

V usage is TRBV6-2 or TRBV6-3 and J usage is TRBJ2-1; 8 bases fit TRBD2. From germline, CDR1 is MNHEY and CDR2 SVGEGT. The CDR3 sequence is 15 residues long. Losses at the gene ends were 2 bases for V and 7 bases for J; bases not matched to a gene: 7. CDR3 region: CASSYVLAGWNEQFF. CDR3 DNA sequence: TGTGCCAGCAGTTACGTTTTAGCGGGATGGAATGAGCAGTTCTTC.

The V and J genes are TRBV20-1 and TRBJ2-7; 9 bases map to TRBD1. The germline V gene has CDR1 DFQATT and CDR2 SNEGSKA (reference sequence). V was clipped by 3 bases and J by 3 bases; unmatched bases: 12. This CDR3 has 16 residues. CDR3 coding DNA: TGCAGTGCTAGCCTTTTACAGGGGGCGGTACACTACGAGCAGTACTTC. Translation: CSASLLQGAVHYEQYF.

A remark on this clonotype: One junction end does not reproduce the germline sequence, and a read error may be involved. The chain joins TRBV7-3 to TRBJ2-3; 8 nucleotides agree with TRBD2. The CDR3 contains 16 residues. Germline CDR1 SGHTA, CDR2 FQGTGA. The CDR3 loop reads CVSSLTGAGVPDTQYF. The CDR3 coding sequence is TGTGTCAGCAGCTTAACTGGAGCGGGAGTCCCAGATACGCAGTATTTT.

This chain uses TRBV29-1 with TRBJ2-5; D unresolved. CDR1 and CDR2 (germline): SQVTM, ANQGSEA. Trimming stripped 4 bases from V and 4 bases from J, with 10 bases between. CDR3 size: 12 residues. The CDR3 sequence: CSVGSAPETQYF. The CDR3 DNA follows: TGCAGCGTTGGTTCGGCGCCAGAGACCCAGTACTTC.

The chain carries TRBV20-1 and TRBJ1-1; 9 nucleotides align to TRBD1. The CDR3 has 13 amino acids. V lost 5 bases and J lost 1; bases outside the gene matches: 2. The germline CDR1 and CDR2 sequences are DFQATT and SNEGSKA (reference sequence). CDR3 sequence: CSAGDRENTEAFF. Written as DNA, the CDR3 is TGCAGTGCTGGGGACAGGGAGAACACTGAAGCTTTCTTT.

This clonotype has only a few counts. This chain links TRBV7-9 with TRBJ2-7; 9 positions match TRBD2. Germline assignment: CDR1 SEHNR and CDR2 FQNEAQ (reference sequence). The trim removed 3 bases at V and 6 bases at J, leaving 3 bases unmatched. The CDR3 runs to 13 residues. In DNA form, the CDR3 reads TGTGCCAGCAGCTTGGGGACTAGCCCCGAGCAGTACTTC. Amino acid sequence: CASSLGTSPEQYF.

This clonotype was seen a handful of times. J is TRBJ2-7 and V is TRBV9; maybe TRBD2 (5 bases). Germline V gene sequence: CDR1 SGDLS, CDR2 YYNGEE. The CDR3 extends over 16 amino acids. V lost 2 bases and J lost 4, with 19 bases in between. The CDR3 DNA reads TGTGCCAGCAGCGTGTCCGGCGTAGGGAGTTGGTACGAGCAGTACTTC. Translating gives CASSVSGVGSWYEQYF.

This clonotype was counted a few times. The V and J genes are TRBV7-2 and TRBJ2-7; D unclear. Looked up from germline, CDR1 is SGHTA and CDR2 is FQGNSA. V lost 4 bases and J 4 bases, leaving 23 bases between the germline ends. CDR3 length equals 17 residues. CDR3 in DNA: TGTGCCAGCAGCTCCGGCGCAACGGAAGTGATGTTTTACGAGCAGTACTTC. Its protein product is CASSSGATEVMFYEQYF.

V and J are TRBV6-2 or TRBV6-3 and TRBJ2-1, with 7 bases aligning to TRBD2. CDR3 length: 14 amino acids. Germline V lookup: CDR1 MNHEY, CDR2 SVGEGT. V shed 5 bases, J shed 8 bases, and the junction held 9 bases outside the gene matches. CDR3 bases: TGTGCCAGCAGTCTACTAGCGCTCAATGATGAGCAGTTCTTC. Amino acids: CASSLLALNDEQFF.

This chain links TRBV10-3 with TRBJ1-4; 10 nucleotides match TRBD1. This CDR3 has 16 residues. V dropped 3 bases and J dropped 11; count of bases not matched to a gene: 12. Germline V lookup: CDR1 ENHRY, CDR2 SYGVKD. This CDR3 is CAISDWDRGPEGKLFF. The CDR3 coding sequence is TGTGCCATCAGTGATTGGGACAGGGGACCCGAAGGGAAACTGTTTTTT.

CDR3 nucleotides: TGCAGCGTTGTGGGGGTCTATGGCTACACCTTC. Amino acid sequence: CSVVGVYGYTF. The gene calls are TRBV29-1 and TRBJ1-2; the D gene is possibly TRBD1 (5 bases). Trimming removed 4 bases at V and 4 bases at J, with 7 bases between. The CDR3 extends over 11 amino acids. Germline CDR1 SQVTM, CDR2 ANQGSEA. The whole variable domain, filled in from reference TRBV29-1 and TRBJ1-2, reads SAVISQKPSRDICQRGTSLTIQCQVDSQVTMMFWYRQQPGQSLTLIATANQGSEATYESGFVIDKFPISRPNLTFSTLTVSNMSPEDSSIYLCSVVGVYGYTFGSGTRLTVV.